A selection of T cell receptor beta chains follows, all from one sample in a study of OX40 agonist ivuxolimab in advanced cancers. The repertoire was sequenced with immunoSEQ multiplex PCR; TCRdb's copy has only in-frame clones and lacks some. The data hold 53,000 or so clones, with more than 85% observed a single time. The source was CD4+ or CD8+ T cells sorted from blood, collected in a trial of the OX40 agonist ivuxolimab. All receptors come from an adult with an advanced solid tumor such as melanoma, head and neck, liver or kidney cancer. Each CDR3 is given with its conserved first and last residue. A D gene is named only where the DNA matches it firmly. Clone size, where shown, is once, few, many, or a class for clones that have expanded.

D	V	size	J	CDR3	DNA
-	TRBV21-1	-	TRBJ2-3	CASSSTVPSGALSTDTQYF	TGTGCCAGCAGCTCAACGGTCCCTAGCGGGGCTCTTAGCACAGATACGCAGTATTTT
-	TRBV7-8	-	TRBJ1-5	CASSLHAGSNQPQHF	TGTGCCAGCAGCTTACACGCAGGTAGCAATCAGCCCCAGCATTTT
-	TRBV4-3	-	TRBJ2-1	CASSQDVASYNEQFF	TGCGCCAGCAGCCAAGATGTCGCTAGCTACAATGAGCAGTTCTTC
TRBD2	TRBV27	-	TRBJ2-7	CASSFRGGAYEQYF	TGTGCCAGCAGTTTTCGCGGGGGGGCCTACGAGCAGTACTTC
TRBD2	TRBV7-2	-	TRBJ2-2	CASSYPGLAGVSGELFF	TGTGCCAGCAGCTACCCCGGACTAGCGGGAGTATCCGGGGAGCTGTTTTTT
TRBD2	TRBV28	-	TRBJ2-4	CASSTGTSESKNIQYF	TGTGCCAGCAGTACAGGGACTAGCGAGAGCAAAAACATTCAGTACTTC
-	TRBV7-9	once	TRBJ2-1	CASSLDLTSPYNEQFF	TGTGCCAGCAGCTTAGACCTCACCTCCCCCTACAATGAGCAGTTCTTC
TRBD1	TRBV6-1	-	TRBJ2-3	CASSEARDRVTDTQYF	TGTGCCAGCAGTGAAGCGAGGGACAGGGTCACAGATACGCAGTATTTT
-	TRBV6-4	-	TRBJ2-6	CASSDSMGAGANVLTF	TGTGCCAGCAGTGACTCAATGGGGGCGGGGGCCAACGTCCTGACTTTC
-	TRBV4-1	-	TRBJ1-2	CASSQDIAEAVINYGYTF	TGCGCCAGCAGCCAAGACATAGCGGAGGCAGTGATTAACTATGGCTACACCTTC
-	TRBV9	-	TRBJ2-7	CASSADGGLAWYEQYF	TGTGCCAGCAGCGCCGATGGCGGGCTAGCTTGGTACGAGCAGTACTTC
-	TRBV28	once	TRBJ2-7	CASSSPQGTWSYEQYF	TGTGCCAGCAGTTCCCCTCAGGGGACATGGTCCTACGAGCAGTACTTC
-	TRBV7-8	-	TRBJ1-2	CASSPDRRGYTF	TGTGCCAGCAGCCCGGACAGACGTGGCTACACCTTC
TRBD2	TRBV10-2	-	TRBJ2-3	CASSESGSGSYSDTQYF	TGCGCCAGCAGTGAGTCTGGTAGCGGGAGTTATTCAGATACGCAGTATTTT
TRBD2	TRBV5-6	-	TRBJ2-5	CASSLESSGQETQYF	TGTGCCAGCAGCTTGGAGTCTAGCGGCCAAGAGACCCAGTACTTC
-	TRBV19	-	TRBJ2-7	CASPYLPTGEQYF	TGTGCCAGTCCATACCTACCGACGGGCGAGCAGTACTTC